This TCR beta chain was recovered during a study of blood T cell repertoires in COVID-19. Study background: COVID-19 samples from acute and convalescent phases originated in the United States, Italy and Spain. PBMCs, B-cell-depleted T cells, or T cells provided the cDNA or gDNA that made up the material.

In the original processing: Researchers report that nucleated cell counts were estimated from reference gene primer amplification. Here immunoSEQ multiplex PCR was the method, and the copy in TCRdb shows in-frame clones only, minus some. V, J and clone size were drawn from that table, and D and trimming were deduced from the DNA. The table has about 380,000 clones, approximately 88% seen once. The V end was cut by 3 bases, the J end by 2 bases, with 16 bases between. The CDR3 extends over 15 amino acids. The germline V gene encodes CDR1 SQVTM and CDR2 ANQGSEA. The clonotype comes from a man aged 40-55 years with acute or convalescent COVID-19. The sequencing input was peripheral blood. The chain uses TRBV29-1 and TRBJ2-5, with TRBD2 as a possible D gene (6 bases). This CDR3 is CSVDGGKSPQETQYF. In nucleotides, the CDR3 is TGCAGCGTTGACGGGGGAAAGTCCCCACAAGAGACCCAGTACTTC.